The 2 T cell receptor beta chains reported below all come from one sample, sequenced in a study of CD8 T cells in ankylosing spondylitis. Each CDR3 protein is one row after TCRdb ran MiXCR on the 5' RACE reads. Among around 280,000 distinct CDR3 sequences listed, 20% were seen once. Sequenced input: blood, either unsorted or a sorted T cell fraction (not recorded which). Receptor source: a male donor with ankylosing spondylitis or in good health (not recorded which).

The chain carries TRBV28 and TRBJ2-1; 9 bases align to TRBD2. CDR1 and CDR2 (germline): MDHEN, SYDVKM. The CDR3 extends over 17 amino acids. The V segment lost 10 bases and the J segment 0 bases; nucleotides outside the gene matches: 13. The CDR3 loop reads CAISGGGGADSYNEQFF. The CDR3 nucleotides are TGTGCCATCAGCGGGGGCGGGGGGGCCGACTCCTACAATGAGCAGTTCTTC.

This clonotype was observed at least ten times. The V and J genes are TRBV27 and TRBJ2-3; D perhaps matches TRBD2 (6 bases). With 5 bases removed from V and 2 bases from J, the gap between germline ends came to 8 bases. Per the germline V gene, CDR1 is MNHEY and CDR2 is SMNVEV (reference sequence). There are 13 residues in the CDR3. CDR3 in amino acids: CASSGGYTDTQYF. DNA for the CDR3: TGTGCCAGCAGTGGGGGGTACACAGATACGCAGTATTTT.